What follows describes a single TCR beta chain. Its antigen is undetermined. The CDR3 has 16 residues. This table comes from immunoSEQ multiplex PCR, and its TCRdb copy is limited to in-frame clones, with some not included. The data contain 100,000 to 150,000 clones, just under 90% of them singletons. This sample was taken from a study of radiotherapy plus CTLA-4 blockade in lung cancer. Overall study findings and caveats: Alongside interferon-beta, early blood T cell clone dynamics were reportedly the best predictor of response.

This rearrangement joins TRBV21-1 to TRBJ1-2; TRBD1 is the table's D call, not checked against the DNA. TRBV21-1 is flagged as a pseudogene. The sample was peripheral blood, taken from a patient treated with radiotherapy plus ipilimumab. The source is a human donor with non-small cell lung cancer that progressed on radiotherapy plus ipilimumab. The CDR3 reads CASSKDRQGANYGYTF. CDR3 coding DNA: TGTGCCAGCAGCAAAGACCGACAGGGGGCTAACTATGGCTACACCTTC.